Described below is a single T cell receptor beta chain sequence and its context. The data were taken from a study of T-cell reconstitution after alpha-beta-depleted transplantation in children. The TCRbeta library incorporated unique molecular identifiers. TCRdb re-called the PCR reads through MiXCR, storing one row per CDR3 protein. Of around 960,000 distinct CDR3 sequences listed, roughly 29% are singletons. This material consisted of PBMCs, mostly from graft donor cells, taken 360 days after TCRalphabeta/CD19-depleted stem cell transplant. The TCR sequence derives from a boy under two years old who had a stem cell transplant for SCID, so the T cells may come from the graft donor.

The CDR3 is CASSQVSGTVHEQYF. Written as DNA, the CDR3 is TGCGCCAGCAGCCAAGTGTCCGGGACAGTCCACGAGCAGTACTTC. The chain carries TRBV4-3 and TRBJ2-7; 7 bases are a match to TRBD1. The CDR3 totals 15 residues. J gave up 5 bases and V 1 base, and 8 bases lay outside the gene matches. Germline lookup yields CDR1 LGHNA and CDR2 YSLEER.